The clone carrying this T cell receptor (beta chain) was observed a handful of times. Its antigen is unidentified. This sample is drawn from a study of blood T cell dynamics during melanoma immunotherapy. Study overall: Metastatic melanoma patients received first-line pembrolizumab or nivolumab plus ipilimumab. Findings of the study overall: The study could not tell melanoma-specific clones from general immune activation.

Every bulk PBMC sample received the same 350 ng of DNA. The protocol was immunoSEQ multiplex PCR, while the TCRdb copy is restricted to in-frame clones and leaves out a portion. There are approximately 9,800 clones in the sample; around 83% occur only once, and 9.8% lies in the top ten. Stated time point: pre-treatment baseline. This specimen consisted of blood, obtained from a patient treated with checkpoint blockade. This TCR was recovered from a human donor with melanoma.

The CDR3 loop is CASSYSRTTEAFF. The CDR3 DNA is TGTGCCAGCAGTTACTCCAGGACCACTGAAGCTTTCTTT. This chain uses TRBV6-5 with TRBJ1-1; D gene ambiguous. The CDR3 is 13 amino acids. The V end was cut by 0 bases, the J end by 4 bases, with 6 bases between. Germline loops: CDR1 MNHEY, CDR2 SVGAGI.